The source of this TCR beta chain is a study of blood T cell repertoires in COVID-19. Profiled with immunoSEQ multiplex PCR; TCRdb holds only in-frame clones, not every one. The table shows 200,000 to 250,000 clones, with roughly 90% occurring only once. This clone was observed a single time. The sequenced material came from PBMCs or T cells enriched from blood (not recorded which). The origin of this receptor is a woman aged 25 to 39 who had recovered from COVID-19.

CDR3 DNA sequence: TGTGCCAGCAGTTCAACTGTAGTCCAGCGGGGGGGCCCGGAGACCCAGTACTTC. As protein: CASSSTVVQRGGPETQYF. The V call is TRBV25-1, the J call TRBJ2-5; TRBD2 agrees at 10 bases. The germline CDR1 and CDR2 sequences are MGHDK and SYGVNS. CDR3 length: 18 residues. The ends lost 5 bases at V and 5 bases at J; junction bases unmatched: 17.